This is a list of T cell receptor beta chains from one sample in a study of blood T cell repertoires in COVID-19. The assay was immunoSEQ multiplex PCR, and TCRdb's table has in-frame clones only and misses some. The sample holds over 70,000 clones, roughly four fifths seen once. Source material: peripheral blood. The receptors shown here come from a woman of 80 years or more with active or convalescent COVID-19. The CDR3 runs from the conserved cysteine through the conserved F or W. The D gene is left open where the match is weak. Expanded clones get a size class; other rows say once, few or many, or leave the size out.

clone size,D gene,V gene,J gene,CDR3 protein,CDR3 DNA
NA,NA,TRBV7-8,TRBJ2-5,CASSLAPRAQETQYF,TGTGCCAGCAGCTTAGCGCCCAGGGCTCAAGAGACCCAGTACTTC
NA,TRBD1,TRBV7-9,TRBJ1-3,CASSWGQGATGNTIYF,TGTGCCAGCAGTTGGGGACAGGGGGCTACTGGAAACACCATATATTTT
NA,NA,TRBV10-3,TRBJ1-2,CAIMNDGGLGGYTF,TGTGCCATCATGAACGACGGAGGATTGGGTGGCTACACCTTC
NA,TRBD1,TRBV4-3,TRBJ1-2,CASTTTGTGDGYTF,TGCGCCAGCACTACCACCGGGACAGGGGATGGCTACACCTTC
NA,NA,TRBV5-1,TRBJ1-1,CASSLVGEGNTEAFF,TGCGCCAGCAGCTTGGTTGGGGAGGGGAACACTGAAGCTTTCTTT
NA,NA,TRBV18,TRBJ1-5,CASSPGQTGNQPQHF,TGTGCCAGCTCACCTGGACAGACGGGCAATCAGCCCCAGCATTTT
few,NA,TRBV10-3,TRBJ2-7,CAIQPRPRGTEFWKISYEQYF,TGTGCCATCCAACCTAGACCTCGGGGGACAGAATTCTGGAAGATCTCCTACGAGCAGTACTTC
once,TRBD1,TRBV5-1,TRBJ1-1,CASSSQGGNEAFF,TGCGCCAGCAGCTCCCAAGGGGGCAATGAAGCTTTCTTT
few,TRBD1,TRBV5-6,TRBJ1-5,CASSLGGQGDQPQHF,TGTGCCAGCAGCTTGGGGGGACAGGGGGATCAGCCCCAGCATTTT
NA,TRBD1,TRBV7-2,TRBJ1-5,CASSNGQGWQPQHF,TGTGCCAGCAGCAATGGACAGGGATGGCAGCCCCAGCATTTT
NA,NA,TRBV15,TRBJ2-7,CATSRDGRVCYF,TGTGCCACCAGCAGAGATGGCAGGGTGTGCTACTTC
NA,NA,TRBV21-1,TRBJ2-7,CASRSRGGNKYEQYF,TGTGCCAGCAGGTCGCGGGGGGGAAATAAGTACGAGCAGTACTTC
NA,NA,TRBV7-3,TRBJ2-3,CASSLTGATRTDTQYF,TGTGCCAGCAGCTTAACGGGCGCTACCCGAACAGATACGCAGTATTTT
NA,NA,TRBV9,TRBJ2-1,CASSPSGGVYNEQFF,TGTGCCAGCAGCCCCAGTGGAGGGGTGTATAATGAGCAGTTCTTC
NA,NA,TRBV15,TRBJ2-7,CATSPGRGPSYEQYF,TGTGCCACCTCCCCTGGGCGGGGGCCCTCCTACGAGCAGTACTTC
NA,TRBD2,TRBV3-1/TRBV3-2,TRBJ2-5,CASSQAWTSGTGTQYF,TGTGCCAGCAGCCAAGCGTGGACTAGCGGGACGGGGACCCAGTACTTC
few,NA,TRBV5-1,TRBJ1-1,CASSLSAGDLNTEAFF,TGCGCCAGCAGCTTGAGTGCAGGGGATTTGAACACTGAAGCTTTCTTT
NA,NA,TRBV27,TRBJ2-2,CASSFGQGELFF,TGTGCCAGCAGTTTCGGGCAGGGCGAACTGTTTTTT
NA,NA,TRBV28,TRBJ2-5,CASTLGGGETQYF,TGTGCCAGCACCCTGGGAGGGGGGGAGACCCAGTACTTC
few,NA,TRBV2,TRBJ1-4,CASTLRRGNNEKLFF,TGTGCCAGCACGCTGCGGAGAGGAAATAATGAAAAACTGTTTTTT